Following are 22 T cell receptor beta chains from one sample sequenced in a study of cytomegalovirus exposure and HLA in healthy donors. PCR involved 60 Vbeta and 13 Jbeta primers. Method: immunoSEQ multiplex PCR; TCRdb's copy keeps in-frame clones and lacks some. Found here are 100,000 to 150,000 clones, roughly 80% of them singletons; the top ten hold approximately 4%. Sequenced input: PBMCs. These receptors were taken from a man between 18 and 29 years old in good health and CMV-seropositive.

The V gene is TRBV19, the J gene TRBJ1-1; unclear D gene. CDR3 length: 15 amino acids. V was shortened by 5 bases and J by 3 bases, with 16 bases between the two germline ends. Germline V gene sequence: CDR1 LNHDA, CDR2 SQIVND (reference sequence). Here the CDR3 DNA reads TGTGCCAGTAGTCCTACAGCCCAGTCGTACACTGAAGCTTTCTTT. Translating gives CASSPTAQSYTEAFF.

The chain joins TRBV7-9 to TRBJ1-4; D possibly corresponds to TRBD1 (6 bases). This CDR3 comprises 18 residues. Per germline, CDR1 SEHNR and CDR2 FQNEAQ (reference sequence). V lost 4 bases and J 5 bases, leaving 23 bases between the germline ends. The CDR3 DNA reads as TGTGCCAGCAGCTCCTCCTACGGCCAGGACAGTGGCAATGAAAAACTGTTTTTT. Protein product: CASSSSYGQDSGNEKLFF.

The DNA for the CDR3 is TGTGCCAGCAGTCTACAGGGCCGGAACACTGAAGCTTTCTTT. Its translation is CASSLQGRNTEAFF. The chain couples TRBV6-5 to TRBJ1-1, with D possibly TRBD1 on 6 matching bases. V was cut by 5 bases and J by 1 base, with 11 bases left in between. Per the germline V gene, CDR1 is MNHEY and CDR2 is SVGAGI. This CDR3 has 14 amino acids.

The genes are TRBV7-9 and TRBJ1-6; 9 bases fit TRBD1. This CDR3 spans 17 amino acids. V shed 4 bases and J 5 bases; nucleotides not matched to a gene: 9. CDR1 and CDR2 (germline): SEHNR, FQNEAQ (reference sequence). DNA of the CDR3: TGTGCCAGCAGCTCGGGACAGGGTCGAGGGGATAATTCACCCCTCCACTTT. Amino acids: CASSSGQGRGDNSPLHF.

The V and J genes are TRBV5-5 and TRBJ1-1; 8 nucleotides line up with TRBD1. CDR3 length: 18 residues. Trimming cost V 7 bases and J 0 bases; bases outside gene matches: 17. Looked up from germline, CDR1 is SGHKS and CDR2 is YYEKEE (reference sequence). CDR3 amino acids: CASEPIAGTGVMNTEAFF. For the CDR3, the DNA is TGTGCCAGCGAGCCCATCGCCGGGACAGGAGTAATGAACACTGAAGCTTTCTTT.

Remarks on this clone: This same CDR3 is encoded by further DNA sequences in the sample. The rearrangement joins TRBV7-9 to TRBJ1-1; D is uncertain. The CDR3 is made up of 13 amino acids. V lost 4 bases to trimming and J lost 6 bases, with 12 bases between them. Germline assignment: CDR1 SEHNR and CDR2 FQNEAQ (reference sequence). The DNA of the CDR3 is TGTGCCAGCAGCTCCCGGTGGTTGTCTGAAGCTTTCTTT. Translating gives CASSSRWLSEAFF.

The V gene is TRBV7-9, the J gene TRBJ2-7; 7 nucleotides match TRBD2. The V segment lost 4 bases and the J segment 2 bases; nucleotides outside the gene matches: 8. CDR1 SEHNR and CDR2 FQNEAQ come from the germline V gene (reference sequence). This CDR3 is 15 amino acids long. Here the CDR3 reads CASSSSGTTTYEQYF. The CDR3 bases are TGTGCCAGCAGCTCCTCCGGGACTACCACCTACGAGCAGTACTTC.

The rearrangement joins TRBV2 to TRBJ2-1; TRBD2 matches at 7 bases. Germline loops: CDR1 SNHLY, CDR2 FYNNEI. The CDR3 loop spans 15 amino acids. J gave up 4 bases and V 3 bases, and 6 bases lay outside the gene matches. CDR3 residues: CASSEGRGIYNEQFF. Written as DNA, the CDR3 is TGTGCCAGCAGTGAGGGGAGGGGTATTTACAATGAGCAGTTCTTC. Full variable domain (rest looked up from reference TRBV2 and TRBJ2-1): EPEVTQTPSHQVTQMGQEVILRCVPISNHLYFYWYRQILGQKVEFLVSFYNNEISEKSEIFDDQFSVERPDGSNFTLKIRSTKLEDSAMYFCASSEGRGIYNEQFFGPGTRLTVL.

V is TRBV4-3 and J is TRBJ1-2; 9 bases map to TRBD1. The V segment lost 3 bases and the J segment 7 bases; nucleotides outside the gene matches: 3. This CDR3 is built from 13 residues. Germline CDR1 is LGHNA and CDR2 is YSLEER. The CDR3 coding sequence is TGCGCCAGCAGCCATGGACAGGGGTTTGGCTACACCTTC. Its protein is CASSHGQGFGYTF.

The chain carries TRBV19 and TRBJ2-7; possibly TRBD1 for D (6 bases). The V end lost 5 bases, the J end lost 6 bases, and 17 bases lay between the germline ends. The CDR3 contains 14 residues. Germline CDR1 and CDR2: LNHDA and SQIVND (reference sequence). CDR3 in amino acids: CASSPTGISAEQYF. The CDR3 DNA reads TGTGCCAGTAGTCCAACAGGGATTAGTGCCGAGCAGTACTTC. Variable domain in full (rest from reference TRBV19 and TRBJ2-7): DGGITQSPKYLFRKEGQNVTLSCEQNLNHDAMYWYRQDPGQGLRLIYYSQIVNDFQKGDIAEGYSVSREKKESFPLTVTSAQKNPTAFYLCASSPTGISAEQYFGPGTRLTVT.

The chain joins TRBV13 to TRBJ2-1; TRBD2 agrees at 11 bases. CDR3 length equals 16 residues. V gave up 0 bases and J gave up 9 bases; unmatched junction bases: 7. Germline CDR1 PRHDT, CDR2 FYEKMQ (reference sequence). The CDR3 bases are TGTGCCAGCAGCTTAGGTGGTAGCGGGAGGGCCAGTGAGCAGTTCTTC. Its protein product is CASSLGGSGRASEQFF.

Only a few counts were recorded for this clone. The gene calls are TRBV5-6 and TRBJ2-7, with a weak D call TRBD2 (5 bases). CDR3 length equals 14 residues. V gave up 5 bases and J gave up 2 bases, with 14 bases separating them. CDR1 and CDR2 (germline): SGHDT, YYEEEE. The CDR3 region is CASSSGLRAYEQYF. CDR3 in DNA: TGTGCCAGCAGTTCGGGGTTACGTGCCTACGAGCAGTACTTC. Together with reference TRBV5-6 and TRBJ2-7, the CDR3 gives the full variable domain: DAGVTQSPTHLIKTRGQQVTLRCSPKSGHDTVSWYQQALGQGPQFIFQYYEEEERQRGNFPDRFSGHQFPNYSSELNVNALLLGDSALYLCASSSGLRAYEQYFGPGTRLTVT.

The CDR3 is CASSPSGQGAFF. Here the CDR3 DNA reads TGTGCCAGCAGCCCTAGTGGGCAGGGAGCTTTCTTT. V gene TRBV7-2 combines with J gene TRBJ1-1, with D possibly TRBD1 on 5 matching bases. The CDR3 is 12 residues long. Trimming stripped 5 bases from V and 10 bases from J, with 14 bases between. CDR1 and CDR2 (germline): SGHTA, FQGNSA.

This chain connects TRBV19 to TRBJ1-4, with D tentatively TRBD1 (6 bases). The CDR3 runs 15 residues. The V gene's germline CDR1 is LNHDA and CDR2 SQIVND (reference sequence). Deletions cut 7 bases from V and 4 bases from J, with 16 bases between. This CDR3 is CASKGGKSGNEKLFF. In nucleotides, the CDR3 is TGTGCCAGTAAGGGGGGGAAATCGGGTAATGAAAAACTGTTTTTT.

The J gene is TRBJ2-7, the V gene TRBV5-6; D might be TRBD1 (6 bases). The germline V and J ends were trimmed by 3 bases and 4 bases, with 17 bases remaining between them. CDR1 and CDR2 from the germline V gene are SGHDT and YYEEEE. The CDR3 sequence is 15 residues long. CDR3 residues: CASSSRQDLGYEQYF. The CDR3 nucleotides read TGTGCCAGCAGCTCAAGACAGGACTTAGGGTACGAGCAGTACTTC.

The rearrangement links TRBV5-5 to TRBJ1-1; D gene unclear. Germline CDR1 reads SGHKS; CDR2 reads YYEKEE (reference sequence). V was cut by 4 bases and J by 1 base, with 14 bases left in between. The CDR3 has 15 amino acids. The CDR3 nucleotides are TGTGCCAGCAGCCAGACCCTCACGGGGAACACTGAAGCTTTCTTT. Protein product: CASSQTLTGNTEAFF.

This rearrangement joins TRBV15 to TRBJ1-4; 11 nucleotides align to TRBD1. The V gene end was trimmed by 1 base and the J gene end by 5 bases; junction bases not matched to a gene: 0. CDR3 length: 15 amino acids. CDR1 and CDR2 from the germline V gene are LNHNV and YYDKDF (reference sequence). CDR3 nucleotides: TGTGCCACCAGCAGAGGGACAGGGGGCAATGAAAAACTGTTTTTT. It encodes CATSRGTGGNEKLFF.

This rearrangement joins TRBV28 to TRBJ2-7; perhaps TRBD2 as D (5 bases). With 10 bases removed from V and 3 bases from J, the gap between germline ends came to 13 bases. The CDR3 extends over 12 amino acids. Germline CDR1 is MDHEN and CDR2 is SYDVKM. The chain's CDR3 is CATTGSGYEQYF. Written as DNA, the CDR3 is TGTGCCACTACGGGAAGCGGCTACGAGCAGTACTTC.

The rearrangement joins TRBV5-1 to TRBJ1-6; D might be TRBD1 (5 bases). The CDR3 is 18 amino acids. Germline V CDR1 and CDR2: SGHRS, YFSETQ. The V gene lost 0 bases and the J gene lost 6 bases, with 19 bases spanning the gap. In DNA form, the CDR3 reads TGCGCCAGCAGCTTGGCCGGTGGTTCAGGGCTCCTTAATTCACCCCTCCACTTT. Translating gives CASSLAGGSGLLNSPLHF.

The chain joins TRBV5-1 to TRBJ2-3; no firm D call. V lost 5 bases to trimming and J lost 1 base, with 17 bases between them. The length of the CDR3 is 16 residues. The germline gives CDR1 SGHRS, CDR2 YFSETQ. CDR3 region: CASSPSPVSRTDTQYF. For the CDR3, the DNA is TGCGCCAGCAGTCCCTCCCCGGTCTCTCGCACAGATACGCAGTATTTT.

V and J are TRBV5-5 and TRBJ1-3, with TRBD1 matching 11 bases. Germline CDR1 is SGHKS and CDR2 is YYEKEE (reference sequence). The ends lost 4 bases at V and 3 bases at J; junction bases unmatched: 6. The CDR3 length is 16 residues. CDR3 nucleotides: TGTGCCAGCAGCCAATGGACAGGGGGCAATGGAAACACCATATATTTT. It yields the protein CASSQWTGGNGNTIYF.

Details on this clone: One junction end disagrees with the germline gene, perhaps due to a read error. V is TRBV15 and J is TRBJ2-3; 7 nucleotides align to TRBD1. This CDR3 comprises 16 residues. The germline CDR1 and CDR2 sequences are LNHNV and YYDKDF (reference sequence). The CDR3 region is CATSRETGFLGDTQYF. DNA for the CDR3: TGTGCCACCAGCCGAGAGACAGGGTTTCTGGGAGATACGCAGTATTTT.